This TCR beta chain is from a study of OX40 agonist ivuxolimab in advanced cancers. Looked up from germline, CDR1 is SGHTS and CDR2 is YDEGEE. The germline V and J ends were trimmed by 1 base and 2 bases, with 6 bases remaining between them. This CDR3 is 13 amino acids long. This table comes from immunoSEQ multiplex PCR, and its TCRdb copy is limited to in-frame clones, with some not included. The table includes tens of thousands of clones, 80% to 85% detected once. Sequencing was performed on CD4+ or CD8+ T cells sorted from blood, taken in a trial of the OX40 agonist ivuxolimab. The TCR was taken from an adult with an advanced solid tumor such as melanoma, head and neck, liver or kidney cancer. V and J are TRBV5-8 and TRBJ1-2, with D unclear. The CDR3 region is CASSLSGNYGYTF. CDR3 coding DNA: TGTGCCAGCAGCTTGTCGGGCAACTATGGCTACACCTTC.